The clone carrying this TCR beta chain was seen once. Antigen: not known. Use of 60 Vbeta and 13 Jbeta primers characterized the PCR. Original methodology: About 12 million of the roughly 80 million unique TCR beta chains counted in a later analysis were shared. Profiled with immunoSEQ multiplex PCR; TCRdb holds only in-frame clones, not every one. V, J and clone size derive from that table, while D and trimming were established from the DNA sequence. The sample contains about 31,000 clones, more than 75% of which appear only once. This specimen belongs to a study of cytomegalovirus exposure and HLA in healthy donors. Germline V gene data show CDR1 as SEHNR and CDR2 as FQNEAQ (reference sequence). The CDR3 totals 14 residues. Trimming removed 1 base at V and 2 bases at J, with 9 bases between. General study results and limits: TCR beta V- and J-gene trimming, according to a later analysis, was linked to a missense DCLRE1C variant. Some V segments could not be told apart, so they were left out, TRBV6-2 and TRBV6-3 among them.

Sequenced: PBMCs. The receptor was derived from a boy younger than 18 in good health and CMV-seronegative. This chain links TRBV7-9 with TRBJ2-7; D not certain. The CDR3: CASSLGHSPYEQYF. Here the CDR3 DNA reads TGTGCCAGCAGCTTAGGACACTCACCCTACGAGCAGTACTTC.